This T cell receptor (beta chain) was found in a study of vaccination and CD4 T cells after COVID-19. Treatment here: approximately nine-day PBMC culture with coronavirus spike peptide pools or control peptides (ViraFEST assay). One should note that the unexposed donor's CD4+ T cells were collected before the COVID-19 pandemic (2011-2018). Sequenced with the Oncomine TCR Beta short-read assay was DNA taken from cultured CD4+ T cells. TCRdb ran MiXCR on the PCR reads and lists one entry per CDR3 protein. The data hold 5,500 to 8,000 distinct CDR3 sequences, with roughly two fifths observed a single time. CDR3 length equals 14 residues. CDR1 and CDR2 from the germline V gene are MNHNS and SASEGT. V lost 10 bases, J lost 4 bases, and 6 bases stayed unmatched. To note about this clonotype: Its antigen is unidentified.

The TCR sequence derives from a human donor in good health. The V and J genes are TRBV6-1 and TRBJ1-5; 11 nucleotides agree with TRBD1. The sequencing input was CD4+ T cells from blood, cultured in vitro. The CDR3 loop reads CATRDRGTNQPQHF. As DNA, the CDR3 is TGTGCCACCCGGGACAGGGGGACAAATCAGCCCCAGCATTTT.